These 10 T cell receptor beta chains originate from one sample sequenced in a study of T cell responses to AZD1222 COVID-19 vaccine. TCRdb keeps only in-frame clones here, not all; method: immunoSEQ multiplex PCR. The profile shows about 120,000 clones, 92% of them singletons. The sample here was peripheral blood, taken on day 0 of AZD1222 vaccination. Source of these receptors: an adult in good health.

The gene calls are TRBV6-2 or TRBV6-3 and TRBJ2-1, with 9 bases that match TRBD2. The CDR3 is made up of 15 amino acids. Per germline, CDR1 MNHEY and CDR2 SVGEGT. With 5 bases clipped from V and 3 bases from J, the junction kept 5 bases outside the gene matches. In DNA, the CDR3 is TGTGCCAGCAGTACTGCTAGCGGGGACTACAATGAGCAGTTCTTC. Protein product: CASSTASGDYNEQFF.

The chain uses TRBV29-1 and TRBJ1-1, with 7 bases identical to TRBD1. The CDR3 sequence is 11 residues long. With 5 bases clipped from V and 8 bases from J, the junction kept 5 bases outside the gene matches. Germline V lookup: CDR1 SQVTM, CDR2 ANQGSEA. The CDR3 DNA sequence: TGCAGCGTTATCGACAGGGAGGAAGCTTTCTTT. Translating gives CSVIDREEAFF. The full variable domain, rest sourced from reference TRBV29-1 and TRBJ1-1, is SAVISQKPSRDICQRGTSLTIQCQVDSQVTMMFWYRQQPGQSLTLIATANQGSEATYESGFVIDKFPISRPNLTFSTLTVSNMSPEDSSIYLCSVIDREEAFFGQGTRLTVV.

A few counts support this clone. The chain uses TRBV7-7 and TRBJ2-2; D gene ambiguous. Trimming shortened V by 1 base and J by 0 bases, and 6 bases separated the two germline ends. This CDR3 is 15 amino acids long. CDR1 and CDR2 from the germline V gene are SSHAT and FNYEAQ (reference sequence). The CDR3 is CASSLVGPNTGELFF. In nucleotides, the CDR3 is TGTGCCAGCAGCTTAGTAGGACCGAACACCGGGGAGCTGTTTTTT.

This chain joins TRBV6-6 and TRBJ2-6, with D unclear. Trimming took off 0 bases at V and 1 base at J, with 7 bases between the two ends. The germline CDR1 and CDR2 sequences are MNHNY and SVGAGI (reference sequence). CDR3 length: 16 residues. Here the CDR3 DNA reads TGTGCCAGCAGTTACTCGATTAGATCTGGGGCCAACGTCCTGACTTTC. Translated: CASSYSIRSGANVLTF.

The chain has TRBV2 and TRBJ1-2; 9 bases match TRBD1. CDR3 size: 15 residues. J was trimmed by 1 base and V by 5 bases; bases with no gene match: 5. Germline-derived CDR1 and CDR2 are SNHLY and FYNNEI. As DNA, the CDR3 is TGTGCCAGCAGTCGGGGGGGACAGGGTAACTATGGCTACACCTTC. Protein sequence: CASSRGGQGNYGYTF.

In DNA form, the CDR3 reads TGTGCCAGTAGTATTCGGACAGGGGGAGAGACTGAAGCTTTCTTT. Translating gives CASSIRTGGETEAFF. V and J are TRBV19 and TRBJ1-1; 10 positions match TRBD1. The germline CDR1 and CDR2 sequences are LNHDA and SQIVND (reference sequence). The J segment lost 5 bases and the V segment lost 3 bases, leaving 6 bases of the junction unmatched. The CDR3 runs to 15 residues.

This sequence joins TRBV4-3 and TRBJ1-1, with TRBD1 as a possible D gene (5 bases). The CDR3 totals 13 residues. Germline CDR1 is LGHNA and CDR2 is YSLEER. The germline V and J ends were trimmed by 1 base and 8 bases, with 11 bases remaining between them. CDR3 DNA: TGCGCCAGCAGCCAAGTCGGGGGGAAAGAAGCTTTCTTT. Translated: CASSQVGGKEAFF.

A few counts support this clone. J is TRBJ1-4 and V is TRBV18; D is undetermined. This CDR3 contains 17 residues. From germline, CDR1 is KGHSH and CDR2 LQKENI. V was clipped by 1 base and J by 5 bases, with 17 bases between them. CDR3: CASSPQGTGRFNEKLFF. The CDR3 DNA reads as TGTGCCAGCTCACCACAGGGTACCGGGCGTTTCAATGAAAAACTGTTTTTT.

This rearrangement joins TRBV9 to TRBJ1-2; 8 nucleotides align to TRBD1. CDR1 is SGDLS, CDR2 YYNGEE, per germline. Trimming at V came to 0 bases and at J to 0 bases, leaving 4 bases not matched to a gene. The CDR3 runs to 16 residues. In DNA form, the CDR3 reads TGTGCCAGCAGCGTAGACGGGACAGGATCTAACTATGGCTACACCTTC. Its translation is CASSVDGTGSNYGYTF.

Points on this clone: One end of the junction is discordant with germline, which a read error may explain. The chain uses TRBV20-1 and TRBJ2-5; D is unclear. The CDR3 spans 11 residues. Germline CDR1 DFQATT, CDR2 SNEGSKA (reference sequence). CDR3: CSARDEEAQYF. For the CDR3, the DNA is TGCAGTGCTAGAGATGAAGAGGCCCAGTACTTC.